Below, 17 T cell receptor beta chains from the same sample are listed, as sequenced in a study of radiotherapy plus CTLA-4 blockade in lung cancer (dated by TCRdb to the late 2010s). Receptor libraries were prepared by the immunoSEQ multiplex PCR assay. Drawn from immuneACCESS, this table holds only the in-frame rearrangements with V and J called that TCRdb kept. Clones are partly lost; checked studies trace under half to an unresolved V gene and leave the rest unexplained. This sample lists about 50,000 clones; 70% to 90% were detected once. The top ten constitute approximately 4.8% of the sample. The sample was peripheral blood, taken from a patient treated with radiotherapy plus ipilimumab. The receptors shown here come from a human donor with non-small cell lung cancer whose response to radiotherapy plus ipilimumab could not be evaluated.

The J gene is TRBJ2-5, the V gene TRBV7-2, with D possibly being TRBD1 (5 bases). CDR1 is SGHTA, CDR2 FQGNSA, per germline. V shed 6 bases and J shed 2 bases, with 13 bases lying between them. CDR3 length: 14 residues. CDR3 protein: CASSLSRQQETQYF. The DNA for the CDR3 is TGTGCCAGCAGTTTGTCGAGACAGCAAGAGACCCAGTACTTC.

The genes are TRBV30 and TRBJ2-3, with D tentatively TRBD2 (6 bases). CDR1 is GTSNPN and CDR2 is SVGIG in the germline V gene (reference sequence). V lost 2 bases, J lost 4 bases, and 16 bases lay in between. This CDR3 has 15 amino acids. Written as DNA, the CDR3 is TGTGCCTGGAGTAGGCGGGGAGGATTGTCAGATACGCAGTATTTT. It yields the protein CAWSRRGGLSDTQYF.

A single count supports this clone. The V gene is TRBV5-8, the J gene TRBJ2-6; 10 bases align to TRBD1. This CDR3 is built from 17 residues. Per the germline V gene, CDR1 is SGHTS and CDR2 is YDEGEE. Trimming took 5 bases from V and 0 from J; bases not matched to a gene: 5. The CDR3 loop is CASRLDRGASGANVLTF. The CDR3 DNA sequence: TGTGCCAGCAGGCTGGACAGGGGGGCCTCTGGGGCCAACGTCCTGACTTTC.

This chain uses TRBV10-3 with TRBJ2-3; D is undetermined. The CDR3 extends over 15 amino acids. CDR1 and CDR2 from the germline V gene are ENHRY and SYGVKD. The V end lost 2 bases, the J end lost 2 bases, and 11 bases lay between the germline ends. The CDR3 nucleotides read TGTGCCATCAGTGAGACCGACGACTTCACAGATACGCAGTATTTT. Its protein product is CAISETDDFTDTQYF.

The chain has TRBV7-2 and TRBJ2-2; perhaps TRBD1 as D (5 bases). The CDR3 is 15 amino acids. The V gene lost 5 bases and the J gene lost 9 bases, with 19 bases spanning the gap. CDR1 and CDR2 from the germline V gene are SGHTA and FQGNSA. CDR3 sequence reads: CASSNFREMDRELFF. CDR3 DNA sequence: TGTGCCAGCAGCAACTTCAGGGAAATGGATCGGGAGCTGTTTTTT.

This clone was counted only a few times. This chain connects TRBV29-1 to TRBJ1-2; D is unresolved. Between the trimmed V and J ends, which lost 2 bases and 3 bases, there was a span of 7 bases. Germline CDR1 SQVTM, CDR2 ANQGSEA. The CDR3 contains 12 residues. The CDR3 is CSVEKTDYGYTF. The DNA of the CDR3 is TGCAGCGTTGAAAAAACGGACTATGGCTACACCTTC.

In this sample, this clone turned up a few times. The chain joins TRBV11-2 to TRBJ2-5; 8 nucleotides agree with TRBD2. This CDR3 region has 16 residues. The germline V gene encodes CDR1 SGHAT and CDR2 FQNNGV. V shed 4 bases, J shed 5 bases, and the junction held 12 bases outside the gene matches. This CDR3 reads CASSSRLARMKETQYF. In DNA, the CDR3 is TGTGCCAGCAGCTCTCGACTAGCGAGGATGAAGGAGACCCAGTACTTC. The full variable domain, with the rest looked up from reference TRBV11-2 and TRBJ2-5, is EAGVAQSPRYKIIEKRQSVAFWCNPISGHATLYWYQQILGQGPKLLIQFQNNGVVDDSQLPKDRFSAERLKGVDSTLKIQPAKLEDSAVYLCASSSRLARMKETQYFGPGTRLLVL.

The chain links TRBV5-1 to TRBJ2-1; the match to TRBD2 covers 8 bases. Germline V gene sequence: CDR1 SGHRS, CDR2 YFSETQ. This CDR3 spans 16 amino acids. Trimming at V came to 1 base and at J to 8 bases, leaving 11 bases not matched to a gene. The CDR3 protein is CASSLPLAGSVDEQFF. CDR3 DNA sequence: TGCGCCAGCAGCTTGCCCCTAGCGGGTTCCGTGGATGAGCAGTTCTTC.

This chain links TRBV5-5 with TRBJ1-2; 7 bases agree with TRBD1. V was clipped by 0 bases and J by 3 bases; unmatched bases: 5. This CDR3 contains 15 residues. Germline assignment: CDR1 SGHKS and CDR2 YYEKEE (reference sequence). CDR3 in amino acids: CASSLGTGGYYGYTF. CDR3 sequence (DNA): TGTGCCAGCAGCTTGGGGACAGGAGGATACTATGGCTACACCTTC. Combining the CDR3 with reference TRBV5-5 and TRBJ1-2 gives the whole variable domain DAGVTQSPTHLIKTRGQQVTLRCSPISGHKSVSWYQQVLGQGPQFIFQYYEKEERGRGNFPDRFSARQFPNYSSELNVNALLLGDSALYLCASSLGTGGYYGYTFGSGTRLTVV.

The gene calls are TRBV9 and TRBJ2-1, with 8 positions matching TRBD2. Germline CDR1 and CDR2: SGDLS and YYNGEE. The CDR3 has 15 residues. Unmatched junction bases numbered 7, after V lost 4 bases and J lost 4 bases. CDR3 amino acids: CASSLASGLYNEQFF. CDR3 bases: TGTGCCAGCAGCCTCGCTAGCGGGCTATACAATGAGCAGTTCTTC.

The chain carries TRBV19 and TRBJ2-7; D is undetermined. The ends were cut back, 11 bases at V and 0 bases at J, with 14 bases in the middle. Looked up from germline, CDR1 is LNHDA and CDR2 is SQIVND (reference sequence). The CDR3 extends over 13 amino acids. CDR3 sequence reads: CAAPGPSSYEQYF. CDR3 in DNA: TGTGCCGCTCCGGGTCCTAGCTCCTACGAGCAGTACTTC.

The chain links TRBV2 to TRBJ2-3; possible D gene TRBD2, 6 bases. Germline V CDR1 and CDR2: SNHLY, FYNNEI. V was clipped by 5 bases and J by 5 bases, with 14 bases between them. The CDR3 runs to 14 residues. This chain's CDR3 is CASSKTRGGDTQYF. The CDR3 DNA is TGTGCCAGCAGTAAGACTAGGGGCGGAGATACGCAGTATTTT.

Notes on this clone: Germline and junction disagree at one end, which may indicate a read error. The J gene is TRBJ2-7, the V gene TRBV30, with D tentatively TRBD1 (6 bases). Germline assignment: CDR1 GTSNPN and CDR2 SVGIG (reference sequence). The CDR3 is made up of 12 amino acids. CDR3 bases: TGTGCCTGGAGTGTACTTAGCACAGGGTCTCACTTC. Protein product: CAWSVLSTGSHF.

V is TRBV6-1 and J is TRBJ2-7; a possible D gene is TRBD1 (5 bases). V dropped 2 bases and J dropped 2 bases, with 13 bases sitting between them. Germline V gene sequence: CDR1 MNHNS, CDR2 SASEGT. The CDR3 covers 15 residues. The CDR3 sequence: CASSESAGQPYEQYF. The CDR3 DNA sequence: TGTGCCAGCAGTGAATCGGCAGGGCAGCCCTACGAGCAGTACTTC.

The rearrangement uses TRBV7-9 and TRBJ2-7, with 8 bases lining up with TRBD2. J gave up 5 bases and V 5 bases, and 11 bases lay outside the gene matches. In germline, CDR1 is SEHNR, CDR2 FQNEAQ (reference sequence). The CDR3 has 15 residues. CDR3 protein: CASSRSGTSIHEQYF. Here the CDR3 DNA reads TGTGCCAGCAGCCGCTCCGGGACTAGTATCCACGAGCAGTACTTC.

The rearrangement joins TRBV5-4 to TRBJ1-1; TRBD1 is a possible D gene (6 bases). Germline V lookup: CDR1 SGHNT, CDR2 YYREEE (reference sequence). Trimming stripped 0 bases from V and 4 bases from J, with 13 bases between. The CDR3 runs to 15 residues. The CDR3 DNA reads as TGTGCCAGCAGCTTGGTTAGTGTAGGGGGCACTGAAGCTTTCTTT. Its protein is CASSLVSVGGTEAFF.

The chain employs TRBV5-5 and TRBJ2-2; TRBD1 is a possible D gene (5 bases). Germline V lookup: CDR1 SGHKS, CDR2 YYEKEE (reference sequence). V was pared by 0 bases and J by 5 bases, with 20 bases between. This CDR3 has 18 residues. CDR3 loop: CASSLARFPYRSTGELFF. For the CDR3, the DNA is TGTGCCAGCAGCTTGGCCCGTTTTCCGTACAGGTCTACCGGGGAGCTGTTTTTT.